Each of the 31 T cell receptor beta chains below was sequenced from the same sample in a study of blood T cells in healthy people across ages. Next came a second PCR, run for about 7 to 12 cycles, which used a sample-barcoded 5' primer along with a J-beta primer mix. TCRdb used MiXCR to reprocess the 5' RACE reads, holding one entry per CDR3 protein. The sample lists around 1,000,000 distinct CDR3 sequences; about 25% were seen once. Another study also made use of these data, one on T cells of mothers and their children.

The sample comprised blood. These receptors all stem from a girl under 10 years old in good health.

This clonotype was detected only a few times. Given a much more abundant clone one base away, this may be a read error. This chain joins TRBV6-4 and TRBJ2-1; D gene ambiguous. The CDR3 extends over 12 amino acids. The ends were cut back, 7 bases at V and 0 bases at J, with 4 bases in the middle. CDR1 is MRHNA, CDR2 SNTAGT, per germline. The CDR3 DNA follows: TGTGCCAGCATCCCCTCCTACAATGAGCAGTTCTTC. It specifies CASIPSYNEQFF.

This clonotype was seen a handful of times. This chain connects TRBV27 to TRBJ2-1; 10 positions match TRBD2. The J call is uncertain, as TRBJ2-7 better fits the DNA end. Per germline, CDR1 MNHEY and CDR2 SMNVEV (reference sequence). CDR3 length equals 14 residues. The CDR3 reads CASSSAGGTNEQYF. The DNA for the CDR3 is TGTGCCAGCAGTTCAGCGGGAGGGACGAACGAGCAGTACTTC.

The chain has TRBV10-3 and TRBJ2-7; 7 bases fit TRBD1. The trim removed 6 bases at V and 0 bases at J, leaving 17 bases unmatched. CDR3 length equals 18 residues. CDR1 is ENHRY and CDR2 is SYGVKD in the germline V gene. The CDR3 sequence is CAISRGRTGAQLSYEQYF. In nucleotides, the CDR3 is TGTGCCATCAGCCGGGGAAGGACAGGAGCTCAACTCTCCTACGAGCAGTACTTC.

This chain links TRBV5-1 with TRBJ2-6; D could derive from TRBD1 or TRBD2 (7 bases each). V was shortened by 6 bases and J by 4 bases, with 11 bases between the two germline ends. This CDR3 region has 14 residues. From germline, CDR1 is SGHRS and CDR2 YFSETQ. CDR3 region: CASTGGAGANVLTF. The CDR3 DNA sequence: TGCGCCAGCACAGGGGGGGCCGGGGCCAACGTCCTGACTTTC. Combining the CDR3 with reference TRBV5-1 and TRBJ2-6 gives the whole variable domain KAGVTQTPRYLIKTRGQQVTLSCSPISGHRSVSWYQQTPGQGLQFLFEYFSETQRNKGNFPGRFSGRQFSNSRSEMNVSTLELGDSALYLCASTGGAGANVLTFGAGSRLTVL.

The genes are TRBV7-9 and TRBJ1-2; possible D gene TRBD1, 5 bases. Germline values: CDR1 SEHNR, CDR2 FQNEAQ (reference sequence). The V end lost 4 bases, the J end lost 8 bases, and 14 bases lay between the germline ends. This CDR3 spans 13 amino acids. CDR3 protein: CASSSKSGSGYTF. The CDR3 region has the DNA TGTGCCAGCAGCTCGAAATCAGGGTCCGGCTACACCTTC.

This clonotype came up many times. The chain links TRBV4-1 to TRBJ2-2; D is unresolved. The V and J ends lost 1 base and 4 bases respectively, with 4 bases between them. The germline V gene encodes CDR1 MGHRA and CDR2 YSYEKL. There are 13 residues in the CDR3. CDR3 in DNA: TGCGCCAGCAGCCAAGTCGGCACCGGGGAGCTGTTTTTT. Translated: CASSQVGTGELFF.

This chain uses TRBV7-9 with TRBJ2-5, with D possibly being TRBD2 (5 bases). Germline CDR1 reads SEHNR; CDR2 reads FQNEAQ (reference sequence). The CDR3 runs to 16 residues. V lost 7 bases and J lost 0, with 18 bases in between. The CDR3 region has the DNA TGTGCCAGCAATGGGTACACGGGGTCGTACCAAGAGACCCAGTACTTC. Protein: CASNGYTGSYQETQYF.

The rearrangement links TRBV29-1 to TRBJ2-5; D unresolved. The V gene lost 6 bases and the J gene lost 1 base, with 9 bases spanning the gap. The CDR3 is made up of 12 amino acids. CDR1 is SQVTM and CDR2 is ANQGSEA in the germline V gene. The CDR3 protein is CSVRDPQETQYF. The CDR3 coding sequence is TGCAGCGTCAGAGATCCCCAAGAGACCCAGTACTTC. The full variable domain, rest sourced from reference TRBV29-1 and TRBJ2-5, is SAVISQKPSRDICQRGTSLTIQCQVDSQVTMMFWYRQQPGQSLTLIATANQGSEATYESGFVIDKFPISRPNLTFSTLTVSNMSPEDSSIYLCSVRDPQETQYFGPGTRLLVL.

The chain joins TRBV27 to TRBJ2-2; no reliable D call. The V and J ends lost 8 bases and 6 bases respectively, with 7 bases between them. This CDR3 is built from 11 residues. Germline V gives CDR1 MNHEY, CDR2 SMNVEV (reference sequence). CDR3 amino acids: CASSRAGELFF. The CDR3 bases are TGTGCCAGCTCAAGGGCCGGGGAGCTGTTTTTT.

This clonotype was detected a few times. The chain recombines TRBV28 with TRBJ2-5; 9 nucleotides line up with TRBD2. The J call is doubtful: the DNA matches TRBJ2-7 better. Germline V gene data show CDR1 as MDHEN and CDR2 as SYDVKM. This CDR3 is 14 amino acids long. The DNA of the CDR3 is TGTGCCAGCAGAGGTAGCGGGAGTTCCTACGAGCAGTACTTC. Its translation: CASRGSGSSYEQYF.

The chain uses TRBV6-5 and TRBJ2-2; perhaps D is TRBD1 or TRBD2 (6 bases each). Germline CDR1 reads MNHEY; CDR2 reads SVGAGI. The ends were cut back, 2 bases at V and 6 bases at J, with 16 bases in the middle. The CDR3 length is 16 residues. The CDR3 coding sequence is TGTGCCAGCAGTTACGACAGGCCGTCTAGCGCCGGGGAGCTGTTTTTT. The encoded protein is CASSYDRPSSAGELFF.

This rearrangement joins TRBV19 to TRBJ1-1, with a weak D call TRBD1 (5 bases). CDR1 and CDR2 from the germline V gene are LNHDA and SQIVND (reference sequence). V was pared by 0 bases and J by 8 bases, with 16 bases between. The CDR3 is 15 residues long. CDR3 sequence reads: CASSIDRGLRMEAFF. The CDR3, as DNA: TGTGCCAGTAGTATAGATCGGGGACTGAGAATGGAAGCTTTCTTT.

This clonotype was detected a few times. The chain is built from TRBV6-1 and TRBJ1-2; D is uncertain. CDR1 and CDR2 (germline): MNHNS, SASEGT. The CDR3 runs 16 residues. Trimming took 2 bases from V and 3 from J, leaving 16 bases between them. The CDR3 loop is CASSERRQDLHYGYTF. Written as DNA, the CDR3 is TGTGCCAGCAGTGAACGTCGGCAGGACTTGCACTATGGCTACACCTTC.

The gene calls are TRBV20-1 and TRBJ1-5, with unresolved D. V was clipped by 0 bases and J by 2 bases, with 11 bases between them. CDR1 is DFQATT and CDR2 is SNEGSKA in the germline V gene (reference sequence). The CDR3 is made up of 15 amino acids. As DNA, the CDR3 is TGCAGTGCTAGAGATGATCGATTAGGCAATCAGCCCCAGCATTTT. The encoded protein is CSARDDRLGNQPQHF.

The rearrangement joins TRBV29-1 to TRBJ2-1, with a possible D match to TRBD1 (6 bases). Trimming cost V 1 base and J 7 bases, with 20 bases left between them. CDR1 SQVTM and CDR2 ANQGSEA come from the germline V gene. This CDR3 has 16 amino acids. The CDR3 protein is CSVEGMEQGVWNEQFF. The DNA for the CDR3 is TGCAGCGTTGAAGGAATGGAACAGGGTGTATGGAATGAGCAGTTCTTC.

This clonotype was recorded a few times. The CDR3, as DNA: TGTGCCAGCAGCCAAGTGGGCAGTCGTTTGGGAGCTTTCTTT. Translated, it gives CASSQVGSRLGAFF. The rearrangement links TRBV4-2 to TRBJ1-1; D is uncertain. This CDR3 is built from 14 residues. The germline V gene encodes CDR1 LGHNA and CDR2 YNFKEQ. Trimming took off 1 base at V and 10 bases at J, with 16 bases between the two ends.

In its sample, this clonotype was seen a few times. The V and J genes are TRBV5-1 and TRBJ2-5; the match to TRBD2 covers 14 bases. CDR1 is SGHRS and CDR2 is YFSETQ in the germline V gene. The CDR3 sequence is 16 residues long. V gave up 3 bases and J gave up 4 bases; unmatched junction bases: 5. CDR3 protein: CASSSTSGRVGETQYF. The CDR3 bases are TGCGCCAGCAGCTCGACTAGCGGGAGGGTTGGAGAGACCCAGTACTTC.

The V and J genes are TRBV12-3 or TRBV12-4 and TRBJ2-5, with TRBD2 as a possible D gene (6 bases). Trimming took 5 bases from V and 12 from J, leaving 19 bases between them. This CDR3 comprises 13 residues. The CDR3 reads CASSLLAGSQEYF. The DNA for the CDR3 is TGTGCCAGCAGTCTGCTGGCCGGGAGCCAAGAGTACTTC.

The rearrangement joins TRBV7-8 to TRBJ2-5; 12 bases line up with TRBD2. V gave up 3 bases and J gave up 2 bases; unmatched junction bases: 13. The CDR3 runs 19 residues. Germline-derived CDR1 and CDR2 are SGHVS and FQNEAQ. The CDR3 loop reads CASSFLKLAGGFKQETQYF. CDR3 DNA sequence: TGTGCCAGCAGCTTCCTAAAACTAGCGGGGGGATTCAAACAAGAGACCCAGTACTTC. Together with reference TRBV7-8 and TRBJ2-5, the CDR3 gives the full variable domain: GAGVSQSPRYKVAKRGQDVALRCDPISGHVSLFWYQQALGQGPEFLTYFQNEAQLDKSGLPSDRFFAERPEGSVSTLKIQRTQQEDSAVYLCASSFLKLAGGFKQETQYFGPGTRLLVL.

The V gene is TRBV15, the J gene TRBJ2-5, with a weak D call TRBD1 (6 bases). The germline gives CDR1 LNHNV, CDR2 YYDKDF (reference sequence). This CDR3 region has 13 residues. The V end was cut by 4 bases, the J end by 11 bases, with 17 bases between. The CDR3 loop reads CATSNGGFNGQYF. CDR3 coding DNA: TGTGCCACCAGCAATGGGGGCTTTAATGGGCAGTACTTC.

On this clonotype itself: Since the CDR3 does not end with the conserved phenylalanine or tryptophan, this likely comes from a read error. The CDR3 is CASSPIIEPATRGYTL. Here the CDR3 DNA reads TGTGCCAGCAGCCCCATTATTGAGCCCGCTACGAGAGGCTACACCCTC. The V gene is TRBV12-3 or TRBV12-4, the J gene TRBJ1-2; D remains unclear. CDR3 length equals 16 residues. V gave up 6 bases and J gave up 8 bases, with 25 bases separating them.

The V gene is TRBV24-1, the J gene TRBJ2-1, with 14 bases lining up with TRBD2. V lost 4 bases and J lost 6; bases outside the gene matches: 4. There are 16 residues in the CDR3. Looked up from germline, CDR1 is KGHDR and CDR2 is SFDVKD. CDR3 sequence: CATSEGTSGSINEQFF. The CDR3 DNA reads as TGTGCCACCAGTGAGGGGACTAGCGGGAGTATCAATGAGCAGTTCTTC.

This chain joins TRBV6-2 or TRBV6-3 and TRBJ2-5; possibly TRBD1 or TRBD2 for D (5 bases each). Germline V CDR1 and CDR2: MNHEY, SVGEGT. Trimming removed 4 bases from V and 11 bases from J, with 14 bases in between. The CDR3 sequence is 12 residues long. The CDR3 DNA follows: TGTGCCAGCAGTTTCAGGGAGAAGGAGCAGTACTTC. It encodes CASSFREKEQYF.

CDR3 sequence: CASSLARQFNEKLFF. The DNA for the CDR3 is TGTGCCAGCAGCTTAGCAAGACAGTTTAATGAAAAACTGTTTTTT. The rearrangement joins TRBV11-1 to TRBJ1-4; possibly TRBD1 for D (5 bases). Trimming took off 0 bases at V and 4 bases at J, with 9 bases between the two ends. The CDR3 runs to 15 residues. Germline V gene lookup returns CDR1 SGHAT and CDR2 FQDESV (reference sequence).

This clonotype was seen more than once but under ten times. The CDR3 spells CASREREVGTQYF. The CDR3, as DNA: TGTGCCAGCAGGGAGCGGGAGGTGGGGACCCAGTACTTC. The chain carries TRBV5-6 and TRBJ2-5; 9 bases map to TRBD2. The V gene's germline CDR1 is SGHDT and CDR2 YYEEEE. V dropped 5 bases and J dropped 7; count of bases not matched to a gene: 6. The CDR3 runs to 13 residues.

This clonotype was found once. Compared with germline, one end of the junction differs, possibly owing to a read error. The CDR3 DNA is TGTGCCGTCAGTGAAGAAGGGCCCTTCTCCTACGAGCAGTACTTC. Residues: CAVSEEGPFSYEQYF. V and J are TRBV10-3 and TRBJ2-7; D unresolved. This CDR3 comprises 15 residues. Germline CDR1 is ENHRY and CDR2 is SYGVKD.

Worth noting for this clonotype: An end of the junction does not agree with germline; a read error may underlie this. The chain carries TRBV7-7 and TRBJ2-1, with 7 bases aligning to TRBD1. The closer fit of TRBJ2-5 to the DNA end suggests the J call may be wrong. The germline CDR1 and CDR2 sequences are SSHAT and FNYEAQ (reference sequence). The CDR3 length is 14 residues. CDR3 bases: TGTGCTAGCAGCCGTACAGGGGTGGGAGAGACCCAGTACTTC. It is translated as CASSRTGVGETQYF.

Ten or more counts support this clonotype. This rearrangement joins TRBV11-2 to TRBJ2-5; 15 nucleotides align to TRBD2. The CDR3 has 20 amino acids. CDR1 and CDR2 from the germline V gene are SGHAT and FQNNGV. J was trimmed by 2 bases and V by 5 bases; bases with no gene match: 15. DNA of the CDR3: TGTGCCAGCAGCGCCTTGGGACTAGCGGGAGGAGGGTCGAGGCAAGAGACCCAGTACTTC. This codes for CASSALGLAGGGSRQETQYF.

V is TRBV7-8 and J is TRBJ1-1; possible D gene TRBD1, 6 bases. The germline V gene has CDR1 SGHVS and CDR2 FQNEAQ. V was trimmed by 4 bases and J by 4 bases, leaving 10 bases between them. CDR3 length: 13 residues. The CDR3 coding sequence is TGTGCCAGCAGCTCACAGGGCATCACTGAAGCTTTCTTT. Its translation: CASSSQGITEAFF.

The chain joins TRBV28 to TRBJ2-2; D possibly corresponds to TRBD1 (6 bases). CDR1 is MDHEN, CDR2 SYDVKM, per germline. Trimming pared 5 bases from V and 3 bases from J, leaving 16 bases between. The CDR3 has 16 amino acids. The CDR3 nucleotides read TGTGCCAGCAGTCGCCCCCGGGACACCTACACCGGGGAGCTGTTTTTT. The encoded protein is CASSRPRDTYTGELFF. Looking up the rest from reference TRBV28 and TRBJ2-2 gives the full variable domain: DVKVTQSSRYLVKRTGEKVFLECVQDMDHENMFWYRQDPGLGLRLIYFSYDVKMKEKGDIPEGYSVSREKKERFSLILESASTNQTSMYLCASSRPRDTYTGELFFGEGSRLTVL.

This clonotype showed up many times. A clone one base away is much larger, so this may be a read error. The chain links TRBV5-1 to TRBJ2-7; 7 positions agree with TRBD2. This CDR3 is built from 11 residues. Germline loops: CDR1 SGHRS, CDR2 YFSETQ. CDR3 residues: CASSLAGEQYF. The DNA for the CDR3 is TGTGCCAGCAGCTTAGCGGGCGAGCAGTACTTC. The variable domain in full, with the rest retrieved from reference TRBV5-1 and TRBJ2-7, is KAGVTQTPRYLIKTRGQQVTLSCSPISGHRSVSWYQQTPGQGLQFLFEYFSETQRNKGNFPGRFSGRQFSNSRSEMNVSTLELGDSALYLCASSLAGEQYFGPGTRLTVT.